The rows below give T cell receptor beta chains drawn from one sample of a study of T cell responses to AZD1222 COVID-19 vaccine. Profiled with immunoSEQ multiplex PCR; TCRdb holds only in-frame clones, not every one. The sample lists over 85,000 clones, 86% occurring once. Sequences were derived from peripheral blood, sampled on day 0 of AZD1222 vaccination. All receptors come from an adult in good health. Both conserved end residues are part of each CDR3. A D gene is named only where the DNA matches it firmly. Rows give clone size only sometimes, using once, few, many, or a class for an expanded clone.

d_call | j_call | v_call | cdr3_length | clone_size | cdr3_aa | cdr3_nt
NA | TRBJ2-2 | TRBV28 | 13 | NA | CASSFPNTGELFF | TGTGCCAGCAGTTTCCCGAACACCGGGGAGCTGTTTTTT
TRBD1 | TRBJ2-3 | TRBV5-6 | 16 | NA | CASSFSGQGIGDTQYF | TGTGCCAGCAGCTTTTCCGGACAGGGGATAGGTGATACGCAGTATTTT
TRBD1 | TRBJ1-3 | TRBV30 | 16 | NA | CAWSSRGIISGNTIYF | TGTGCCTGGAGTAGCAGGGGGATAATCTCTGGAAACACCATATATTTT
NA | TRBJ1-2 | TRBV24-1 | 15 | NA | CATSDPDGGAYGYTF | TGTGCCACCAGTGACCCAGATGGGGGGGCCTATGGCTACACCTTC
TRBD2 | TRBJ2-5 | TRBV7-2 | 15 | NA | CASSTPASGGETQYF | TGTGCCAGCAGCACCCCAGCTAGCGGGGGTGAGACCCAGTACTTC
TRBD1 | TRBJ1-1 | TRBV7-3 | 13 | once | CASSPQGDTEAFF | TGTGCCAGCAGCCCCCAGGGGGACACTGAAGCTTTCTTT
TRBD2 | TRBJ2-5 | TRBV7-2 | 16 | NA | CASSLQRGGSQETQYF | TGTGCCAGCAGCTTACAGCGGGGGGGAAGTCAAGAGACCCAGTACTTC
NA | TRBJ1-1 | TRBV1 | 13 | NA | CTSSRLLNTEAFF | TGCACCAGCAGCCGATTATTGAACACTGAAGCTTTCTTT
NA | TRBJ1-2 | TRBV9 | 14 | NA | CASSEGAGPYGYTF | TGTGCCAGCAGCGAAGGGGCAGGGCCTTATGGCTACACCTTC
NA | TRBJ2-3 | TRBV5-6 | 16 | NA | CASSYSRGVKTDTQYF | TGTGCCAGCAGCTACTCGAGAGGGGTGAAGACAGATACGCAGTATTTT
NA | TRBJ2-7 | TRBV4-3 | 13 | NA | CASSQQAGAVQYF | TGCGCCAGCAGCCAGCAGGCGGGGGCCGTGCAATACTTC
NA | TRBJ1-6 | TRBV3-1/TRBV3-2 | 15 | NA | CASSQEDLYNSPLHF | TGTGCCAGCAGCCAAGAGGACCTCTATAATTCACCCCTCCACTTT
NA | TRBJ2-7 | TRBV2 | 13 | NA | CASSATGINEQYF | TGTGCCAGCAGTGCCACAGGGATCAACGAGCAGTACTTC
NA | TRBJ2-1 | TRBV3-1/TRBV3-2 | 13 | NA | CASSQASGNEQFF | TGTGCCAGCAGCCAAGCGTCAGGGAATGAGCAGTTCTTC
TRBD1 | TRBJ2-6 | TRBV5-1 | 15 | NA | CASSATGSGANVLTF | TGCGCCAGCAGCGCGACAGGGTCTGGGGCCAACGTCCTGACTTTC